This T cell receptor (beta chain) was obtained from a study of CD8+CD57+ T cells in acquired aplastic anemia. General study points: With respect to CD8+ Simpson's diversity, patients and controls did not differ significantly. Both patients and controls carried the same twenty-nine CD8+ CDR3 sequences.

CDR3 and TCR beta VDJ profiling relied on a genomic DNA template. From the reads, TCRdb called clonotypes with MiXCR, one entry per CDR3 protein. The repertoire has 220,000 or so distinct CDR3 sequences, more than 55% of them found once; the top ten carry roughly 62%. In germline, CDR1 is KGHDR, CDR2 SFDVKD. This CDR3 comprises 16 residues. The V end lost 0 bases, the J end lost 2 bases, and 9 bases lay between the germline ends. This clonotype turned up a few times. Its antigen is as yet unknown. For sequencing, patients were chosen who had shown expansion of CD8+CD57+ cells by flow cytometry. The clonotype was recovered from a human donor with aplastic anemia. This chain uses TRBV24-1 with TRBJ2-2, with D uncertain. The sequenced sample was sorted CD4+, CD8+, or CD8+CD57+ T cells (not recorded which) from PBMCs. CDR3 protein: CATSDLPTRNTGELFF. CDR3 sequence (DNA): TGTGCCACCAGTGATTTGCCAACAAGAAACACCGGGGAGCTGTTTTTT.